This T cell receptor (beta chain) was sequenced during a study of CXCR3-negative and CXCR3-positive naive CD8 T cells. Study outcomes and limitations: A higher hydrophobicity marked the TRB CDR3s of CXCR3-positive naive cells versus CXCR3-negative naive cells. Diversity ran similarly high across both naive subsets but far lower in memory CD8+ cells.

This clonotype counts as medium-sized by frequency. The antigen remains undetermined. CDR1 is SGHVS and CDR2 is FQNEAQ in the germline V gene. The CDR3 extends over 15 amino acids. TRB cDNA was prepared as libraries by UMI-labeled 5' RACE. TCRdb re-analyzed the 5' RACE reads; it lists each CDR3 protein once, without DNA. Here the sample table reports more than 6,500 distinct CDR3 sequences. The chain uses TRBV7-8 and TRBJ2-3; the D call from TCRdb, TRBD1, cannot be confirmed without DNA. The source is a human donor in good health. Some clones in this sample may be carry-over from other donors' samples. Sequencing input: naive CXCR3+ CD8+ T cells from blood. Subset described: CD45RO-CCR7+CD27+CD95- naive CD8+ T cells expressing CXCR3 (TNR3+). The CDR3 loop reads CASSSPRGPTDTQYF.